This TCR beta chain was observed in a study of tumor-infiltrating lymphocytes in primary liver carcinoma. Blood RNA was derived from unsorted whole blood, and germline DNA was extracted too. Blood samples of approximately 3.9 milliliters were drawn preoperatively. Only one count was recorded for this clonotype. One junction end disagrees with the germline gene, perhaps due to a read error. CDR1 and CDR2 from the germline V gene are MNHEY and SVGAGI. The CDR3 totals 18 residues. Making TCR beta cDNA involved roughly 500 ng total RNA and a constant-region primer. TCR beta libraries came from three nested multiplex PCR rounds using slightly modified ARM-PCR. PCR rounds one and two used TRBV1-TRBV30 forward primers with a C-beta reverse primer for 9 to 10 cycles each. A single record per CDR3 protein comes from TCRdb applying MiXCR to the multiplex PCR reads. This table has 300,000 to 350,000 distinct CDR3 sequences, around 60% appearing once.

The TCR sequence derives from a man aged 35 to 55 with primary liver carcinoma and hepatitis B virus infection. This rearrangement joins TRBV6-5 to TRBJ2-4; D remains ambiguous. Sequencing was carried out using peripheral blood. CDR3 in DNA: TGTTCCAGCAGTTACCTCAAGCCTGAAATTCCAGGCAAAAACATTCAGTACTTC. Protein: CSSSYLKPEIPGKNIQYF.